This entry lists 26 T cell receptor beta chains sequenced from one sample in a study of cytomegalovirus exposure and HLA in healthy donors (dated by TCRdb to between 2016 and 2019). Libraries were prepared through the immunoSEQ multiplex PCR assay. For the multiplex PCR, a mixture combining 60 forward primers for TCR Vbeta segments and 13 reverse primers for TCR Jbeta segments was used. TCRdb took this table from immuneACCESS and kept in-frame rearrangements with V and J called. Such tables lack part of the clones; where checked against another copy, unresolved V genes explain under half of the gap, and the rest is unexplained. The sample table records roughly 120,000 clones; around 80% of these occur just once. About 1.8% of the sample is held by the ten biggest clonotypes. Sequenced: PBMCs. Receptors were obtained from a man over 45 in good health and CMV-seronegative.

The V and J genes are TRBV19 and TRBJ1-6; 10 nucleotides line up with TRBD1. CDR3 size: 15 residues. Germline V CDR1 and CDR2: LNHDA, SQIVND (reference sequence). V lost 3 bases, J lost 10 bases, and 6 bases stayed unmatched. In DNA, the CDR3 is TGTGCCAGTAGTATCGGGACAGGGGAAGGGTCACCCCTCCACTTT. Translated: CASSIGTGEGSPLHF.

The V call is TRBV4-2, the J call TRBJ1-2; 9 bases fit TRBD1. The CDR3 runs 15 residues. The germline gives CDR1 LGHNA, CDR2 YNFKEQ. V dropped 3 bases and J dropped 4; count of bases not matched to a gene: 6. CDR3 nucleotides: TGTGCCAGCAGCCAGCAAAAGACAGGGGGCTATGGCTACACCTTC. Its protein is CASSQQKTGGYGYTF.

The chain joins TRBV6-5 to TRBJ2-7; 10 bases line up with TRBD1. The CDR3 spans 14 residues. Germline V lookup: CDR1 MNHEY, CDR2 SVGAGI. The V segment lost 8 bases and the J segment 3 bases; nucleotides outside the gene matches: 7. The CDR3 DNA reads as TGTGCCAGCCCCCGACAGGGGGCTTTCTACGAGCAGTACTTC. Its translation is CASPRQGAFYEQYF.

The chain has TRBV4-1 and TRBJ1-4; TRBD1 is a possible D gene (5 bases). The CDR3 spans 16 residues. CDR1 and CDR2 (germline): MGHRA, YSYEKL. V was cut by 0 bases and J by 7 bases, with 15 bases left in between. In DNA, the CDR3 is TGCGCCAGCAGCCAAGATTCGAGCGGCGGGACTGAAAAACTGTTTTTT. Its protein is CASSQDSSGGTEKLFF.

The chain has TRBV21-1 and TRBJ1-1; the D call TRBD1 from the table was never checked on the DNA. TRBV21-1 is tagged as a pseudogene. CDR3 length: 16 amino acids. As DNA, the CDR3 is TGTGCCAGCAGCAAAGAGGTAGGCACAGGGGGAACTGAAGCTTTCTTT. Amino acids: CASSKEVGTGGTEAFF.

The chain combines TRBV27 with TRBJ2-3, with D tentatively TRBD1 (5 bases). The CDR3 runs 14 residues. The V and J ends lost 9 bases and 1 base respectively, with 14 bases between them. Germline V lookup: CDR1 MNHEY, CDR2 SMNVEV (reference sequence). CDR3 in amino acids: CASATVLGTDTQYF. CDR3 sequence (DNA): TGTGCCAGTGCGACAGTTCTGGGCACAGATACGCAGTATTTT.

The chain recombines TRBV6-1 with TRBJ2-1; D might be TRBD2 (7 bases). There are 15 residues in the CDR3. V was cut by 3 bases and J by 1 base, with 10 bases left in between. Germline V gene lookup returns CDR1 MNHNS and CDR2 SASEGT. The CDR3: CASSEGGASYNEQFF. In DNA form, the CDR3 reads TGTGCCAGCAGTGAGGGGGGGGCGTCCTACAATGAGCAGTTCTTC.

The chain has TRBV2 and TRBJ1-6; 10 bases fit TRBD1. The CDR3 is 15 residues long. V gave up 8 bases and J gave up 8 bases; unmatched junction bases: 9. The germline CDR1 and CDR2 sequences are SNHLY and FYNNEI. The CDR3 bases are TGTGCCAGCGGGAGGGACAGGGGAATGTATTCACCCCTCCACTTT. Its translation: CASGRDRGMYSPLHF.

This clone was observed a single time. This sequence joins TRBV6-5 and TRBJ1-5, with 8 bases matching TRBD1. This CDR3 spans 13 amino acids. In germline, CDR1 is MNHEY, CDR2 SVGAGI. V lost 4 bases to trimming and J lost 6 bases; unmatched junction nucleotides: 2. DNA of the CDR3: TGTGCCAGCAGTTCAGGGGGCACTCAGCCCCAGCATTTT. It encodes CASSSGGTQPQHF.

Here the CDR3 DNA reads TGTGCCAGCAGCGACCTAATACCGGGCACTGAAGCTTTCTTT. It is translated as CASSDLIPGTEAFF. The chain combines TRBV9 with TRBJ1-1; D is unresolved. V was cut by 3 bases and J by 4 bases, with 13 bases left in between. The CDR3 sequence is 14 residues long. The V gene's germline CDR1 is SGDLS and CDR2 YYNGEE.

The rearrangement joins TRBV5-4 to TRBJ2-5; D gene ambiguous. CDR3 length: 14 amino acids. Trimming cost V 0 bases and J 0 bases, with 6 bases left between them. Germline V gene lookup returns CDR1 SGHNT and CDR2 YYREEE (reference sequence). The CDR3 spells CASSLDSYQETQYF. The CDR3 DNA is TGTGCCAGCAGCTTGGACAGTTACCAAGAGACCCAGTACTTC.

The CDR3 nucleotides read TGTGCCAGCAGTATCACAGGGGGCATTCCCGGGGAGCTGTTTTTT. It yields the protein CASSITGGIPGELFF. The J gene is TRBJ2-2, the V gene TRBV28, with 9 bases aligning to TRBD1. This CDR3 has 15 residues. V dropped 5 bases and J dropped 6; count of bases not matched to a gene: 7. Germline loops: CDR1 MDHEN, CDR2 SYDVKM.

The chain employs TRBV6-1 and TRBJ2-3; 7 nucleotides line up with TRBD1. Germline V gives CDR1 MNHNS, CDR2 SASEGT. V was pared by 4 bases and J by 1 base, with 8 bases of the junction left unmatched. CDR3 size: 16 residues. CDR3 loop: CASSGIGTERTDTQYF. CDR3 nucleotides: TGTGCCAGCAGTGGTATCGGGACAGAACGCACAGATACGCAGTATTTT.

This rearrangement joins TRBV25-1 to TRBJ2-7; a possible D gene is TRBD1 (6 bases). This CDR3 contains 14 residues. Deletions cut 6 bases from V and 1 base from J, with 13 bases between. CDR1 is MGHDK and CDR2 is SYGVNS in the germline V gene. CDR3 region: CASRMTGESYEQYF. The CDR3 DNA reads as TGTGCCAGCAGAATGACAGGCGAATCCTACGAGCAGTACTTC.

This clone was seen more than once but under ten times. The CDR3 region is CASSQDATGSGTQYF. The CDR3 region has the DNA TGTGCCAGCAGCCAAGATGCGACAGGGTCGGGGACCCAGTACTTC. The chain couples TRBV4-2 to TRBJ2-5; 7 bases are shared with TRBD1. The trim removed 0 bases at V and 7 bases at J, leaving 8 bases unmatched. In germline, CDR1 is LGHNA, CDR2 YNFKEQ. The CDR3 runs 15 residues.

This clone was found once. The genes are TRBV30 and TRBJ2-3, with 11 positions matching TRBD2. CDR3 length equals 17 residues. Germline V lookup: CDR1 GTSNPN, CDR2 SVGIG (reference sequence). After removal of 0 bases from V and 6 bases from J, the junction contained 11 bases not matched to a gene. CDR3 loop: CAWSVDLAGGLGDTQYF. CDR3 DNA sequence: TGTGCCTGGAGTGTAGATCTAGCGGGGGGCCTGGGGGATACGCAGTATTTT.

The rearrangement joins TRBV5-6 to TRBJ1-2, with a tentative D call TRBD1 (6 bases). CDR3 length: 17 residues. Germline CDR1 and CDR2: SGHDT and YYEEEE. With 0 bases removed from V and 4 bases from J, the gap between germline ends came to 19 bases. This CDR3 reads CASSLGPHSDRGYGYTF. The CDR3 DNA is TGTGCCAGCAGCTTGGGACCCCATTCGGACAGAGGCTATGGCTACACCTTC.

This clone was picked up a small number of times. This rearrangement joins TRBV19 to TRBJ1-2; D possibly corresponds to TRBD1 (6 bases). Trimming cost V 6 bases and J 2 bases, with 19 bases left between them. The length of the CDR3 is 16 residues. CDR1 and CDR2 (germline): LNHDA, SQIVND (reference sequence). This CDR3 reads CASSALNRGANYGYTF. The DNA of the CDR3 is TGTGCCAGTAGCGCCCTAAACCGGGGGGCGAACTATGGCTACACCTTC.

A word on this clone: The same CDR3 can be traced to other DNA sequences in this sample. CDR3 sequence: CASSSPGGTEAFF. CDR3 nucleotide sequence: TGTGCCAGCAGTTCCCCCGGTGGCACTGAAGCTTTCTTT. The J gene is TRBJ1-1, the V gene TRBV6-5, with no clear D. CDR3 length: 13 amino acids. The germline V gene has CDR1 MNHEY and CDR2 SVGAGI. V was pared by 4 bases and J by 4 bases, with 10 bases between.

The rearrangement uses TRBV10-3 and TRBJ2-6, with no clear D. V gave up 6 bases and J gave up 0 bases, with 9 bases separating them. The CDR3 is made up of 15 amino acids. Germline lookup yields CDR1 ENHRY and CDR2 SYGVKD. DNA of the CDR3: TGTGCCATCAGCCCAGACAACTCTGGGGCCAACGTCCTGACTTTC. Amino acid sequence: CAISPDNSGANVLTF.

This chain joins TRBV2 and TRBJ1-2, with D maybe TRBD1 (6 bases). CDR3 length: 15 residues. Germline V lookup: CDR1 SNHLY, CDR2 FYNNEI. The V gene lost 6 bases and the J gene lost 0 bases, with 14 bases spanning the gap. CDR3 in amino acids: CASRMGGGANYGYTF. In nucleotides, the CDR3 is TGTGCCAGCAGAATGGGAGGGGGAGCTAACTATGGCTACACCTTC.

The chain joins TRBV19 to TRBJ2-1, with 8 bases lining up with TRBD2. The CDR3 loop spans 15 amino acids. Germline V gene lookup returns CDR1 LNHDA and CDR2 SQIVND (reference sequence). The trim removed 3 bases at V and 7 bases at J, leaving 8 bases unmatched. The CDR3 region is CASSIYSGAGNEQFF. CDR3 sequence (DNA): TGTGCCAGTAGTATCTATAGCGGGGCGGGAAATGAGCAGTTCTTC.

This chain links TRBV9 with TRBJ2-5, with 9 nucleotides matching TRBD1. The CDR3 extends over 15 amino acids. Trimming cost V 2 bases and J 2 bases; bases outside gene matches: 4. CDR1 SGDLS and CDR2 YYNGEE come from the germline V gene. The CDR3 DNA reads TGTGCCAGCAGCGTGGACAGGGGAGGACAAGAGACCCAGTACTTC. Translated, it gives CASSVDRGGQETQYF.

This clone was seen a handful of times. This rearrangement joins TRBV15 to TRBJ2-3; 10 positions match TRBD2. V lost 3 bases to trimming and J lost 6 bases; unmatched junction nucleotides: 6. Germline-derived CDR1 and CDR2 are LNHNV and YYDKDF (reference sequence). CDR3 size: 15 residues. CDR3 in DNA: TGTGCCACCAGCAGGCGAGCGGGGGGGCCTGATACGCAGTATTTT. Its translation: CATSRRAGGPDTQYF.

This clone was detected a few times. The chain uses TRBV19 and TRBJ2-1, with D possibly being TRBD2 (6 bases). Trimming left V 4 bases short and J 15 bases short, with 19 bases between. The CDR3 is 13 amino acids. Germline CDR1 LNHDA, CDR2 SQIVND (reference sequence). The chain's CDR3 is CASSTRDSQERFF. In DNA form, the CDR3 reads TGTGCCAGTAGTACCCGGGACTCCCAGGAGAGGTTCTTC.

This clone was seen just once. The chain joins TRBV9 to TRBJ2-7; TRBD2 might be the D (6 bases). This CDR3 has 14 amino acids. The V gene's germline CDR1 is SGDLS and CDR2 YYNGEE. The V and J ends lost 0 bases and 6 bases respectively, with 13 bases between them. The CDR3 DNA reads TGTGCCAGCAGCGTAGCCAGGGACTCCGCCGAGCAGTACTTC. This translates into CASSVARDSAEQYF.